This T cell receptor beta chain was sequenced for a study of beta chain features in type 1 diabetes. In this sample, this clone turned up a few times. In germline, CDR1 is SNHLY, CDR2 FYNNEI. V was pared by 5 bases and J by 7 bases, with 11 bases of the junction left unmatched. The CDR3 is 17 residues long. What was sequenced were expressed TCRB transcripts, since all of the isolated RNA had been reverse transcribed. The table came from immunoSEQ multiplex PCR; TCRdb's copy has only in-frame clones and leaves some out. The table includes hundreds of thousands of clones, over 10% detected once. The specimen was naive CD4+ T cells from blood. This sequence originates from a woman aged 18-29 years in good health. The chain has TRBV2 and TRBJ2-1; TRBD2 matches at 13 bases. The CDR3 DNA follows: TGTGCCAGCAGTAACTACCCAGGACTAGCGGGAGTGAATGAGCAGTTCTTC. As protein: CASSNYPGLAGVNEQFF.